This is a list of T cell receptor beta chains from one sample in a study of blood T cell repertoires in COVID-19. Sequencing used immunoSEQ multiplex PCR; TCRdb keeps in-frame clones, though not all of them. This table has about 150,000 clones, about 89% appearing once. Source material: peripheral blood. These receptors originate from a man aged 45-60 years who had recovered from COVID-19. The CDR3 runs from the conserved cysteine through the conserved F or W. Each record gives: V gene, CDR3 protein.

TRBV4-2,CASSRTGLADNEQFF
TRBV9,CASSVEAGGYNEQFF
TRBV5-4,CASSFDSLYGYTF
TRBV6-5,CASSYSIQGNEAFF
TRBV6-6,CASSPRTSGVNLQETQYF
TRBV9,CASSARTGDNSPLHF
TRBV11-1,CASSFGQAADTEAFF
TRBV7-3,CASSSGLANEQFF
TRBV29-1,CSAGGQGVNTEAFF
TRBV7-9,CASTLAVGPTNTGELFF
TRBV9,CASSPPRREGTDTQYF
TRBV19,CASRATGDDSPLHF
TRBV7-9,CASTPVPRQFSQETQYF
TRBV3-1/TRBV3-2,CASSPRDRLPLGEKLFF
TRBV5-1,CASSRTDSPSGNTIYF
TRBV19,CASSIQGGTYEQYF
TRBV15,CATSLEAEQFF
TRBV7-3,CASSLTSSAYNEQFF
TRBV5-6,CASSPEGSGANVLTF
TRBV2,CASSYQETQYF
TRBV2,CASSPGQGASSTF
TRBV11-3,CASQEGPTEAFF
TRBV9,CASSPREGHNSPLHF
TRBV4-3,CASSQDAGTGRGYYGYTF
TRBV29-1,CSVDGGQGTGELFF
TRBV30,CAWSVNVLAGASDTQYF
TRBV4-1,CASSQEQGGDGFF
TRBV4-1,CASSQVFGLAGGESSGANVLTF
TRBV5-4,CASSLSGRAQETQYF
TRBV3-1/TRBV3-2,CASSQEDRNTEAFF
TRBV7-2,CASSLDRAVGTDTQYF
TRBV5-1,CASSLVQGSGYEQYF
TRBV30,CAWTQSEDGYTF
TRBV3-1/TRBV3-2,CASSQDQGQMNTEAFF
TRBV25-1,CASSDTGGVNEQFF
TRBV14,CAGSQEVGQGSNQPQHF
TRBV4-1,CASSLSGGNYNEQFF
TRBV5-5,CASSLERQGTQPQHF
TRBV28,CASSTSRDFPPPTDTQYF
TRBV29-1,CSVGGQGYEQYF
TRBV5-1,CASSLEQNYGYTF
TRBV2,CASSRSGTDYGYTF
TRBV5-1,CASSPGTPDYGYTF
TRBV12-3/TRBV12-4,CASSPGQSGELFF
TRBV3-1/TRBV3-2,CASSPTGANTGELFF
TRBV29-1,CSVGGGSQPQHF
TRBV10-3,CAISETPGRQETQYF
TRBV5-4,CASSEEGRSTDTQYF
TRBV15,CATSINKGVWSPLHF
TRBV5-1,CASGIAGYQETQYF
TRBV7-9,CASSPAGQGDQETQYF
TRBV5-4,CASSPDRVGTEAFF